The present entry profiles one T cell receptor beta chain with its context. What it binds is not known. The ends were cut back, 1 base at V and 2 bases at J, with 12 bases in the middle. The CDR3 is 16 residues long. Germline V CDR1 and CDR2: SGHVS, FQNEAQ. These data are taken from a study of T cells in tumors after PD-1 blockade. At the level of the study: Treatment was either pembrolizumab 200 mg every 3 weeks or cemiplimab 350 mg every 2 weeks. Study outcomes and limitations: Blood contained about 40% of the tumor's TCR clonotypes.

Genomic DNA template from tumor biopsies or peripheral blood, roughly 600 ng to 6,500 ng input. Assay used: immunoSEQ multiplex PCR; TCRdb lists only in-frame clones, some missing. The repertoire includes approximately 60,000 clones, about 74% of them detected once, and approximately 4.8% sits in the top ten. The chain couples TRBV7-8 to TRBJ1-3; the D gene is possibly TRBD1 (5 bases). This clonotype was obtained from a human donor with basal cell carcinoma. The sequencing here drew on PBMCs, taken after anti-PD-1 treatment. CDR3 sequence (DNA): TGTGCCAGCAGCTTAGTTGGGGGTTCTACTGGAAACACCATATATTTT. This translates into CASSLVGGSTGNTIYF.